A single T cell receptor beta chain is shown here with its context. What it recognizes is unknown. Germline CDR1 reads MDHEN; CDR2 reads SYDVKM. The CDR3 extends over 14 amino acids. Between the trimmed V and J ends, which lost 2 bases and 6 bases, there was a span of 10 bases. CD4+ T cells specific for antigen were expanded with viral peptide pools by the ViraFEST assay before sequencing. Subsequent to a culture period of less than twelve days, CD4+ T cells were isolated. Of the BNT162b2 and mRNA-1273 vaccines, participants received two doses of one or the other. Wells containing 1.5 million to 2.5 million PBMC each were cultured with around 9.1 IU/ml IL-2 and approximately 10 ug/ml peptides. IL-2 medium took the place of half the medium on both days 3 and 7. Data came from immunoSEQ multiplex PCR; TCRdb stores just in-frame clones and leaves some out. The sample lists 65,000 to 70,000 clones, less than 80% occurring once.

These data belong to a study of vaccination effects on CD4 cells after COVID-19. Study conclusions and caveats: Substantial clonal contraction characterized both infection- and vaccine-induced clones late after vaccination. The authors studied few convalescent patients and collected no early post-infection timepoints.

The sample here was CD4+ T cells from PBMCs cultured with HCoV-OC43 spike peptides, taken after COVID-19 vaccination. Subset noted: HCoV-OC43 spike overlapping peptide pool stimulation. This receptor was taken from a human donor who received a COVID-19 vaccine. The chain combines TRBV28 with TRBJ1-4; unclear D gene. CDR3 in DNA: TGTGCCAGCAGTTTACCGGGTTCCGATGAAAAACTGTTTTTT. Translation: CASSLPGSDEKLFF.